This is a list of T cell receptor beta chains from one sample in a study of T cell responses to AZD1222 COVID-19 vaccine. The assay was immunoSEQ multiplex PCR, and TCRdb's table has in-frame clones only and misses some. This table has more than 95,000 clones, approximately 90% appearing once. The specimen was peripheral blood, collected on day 0 of MenACWY control vaccination. These receptors were obtained from an adult in good health. CDR3s include the opening cysteine and the closing phenylalanine or tryptophan. A D gene is named only where the DNA matches it firmly. Only some rows state a clone size, as once, few, many or a class for expanded clones.

TGTGCCAGCAGTTACTCGCGGGGGCCCCCAAACACTGAAGCTTTCTTT	CASSYSRGPPNTEAFF	NA	NA	TRBJ1-1	TRBV6-5
TGTGCCAGCAGCTTGGAGGCAGGGAGTATCTATGGCTACACCTTC	CASSLEAGSIYGYTF	NA	NA	TRBJ1-2	TRBV5-5
TGCGCCAGCAGACCTACCGGGACTAGGTTCTCCGAGCAGTACTTC	CASRPTGTRFSEQYF	NA	TRBD2	TRBJ2-7	TRBV5-1
TGTGCCAGCAGTGAAAAGGGGGACTATGGCTACACCTTC	CASSEKGDYGYTF	NA	NA	TRBJ1-2	TRBV6-1
TGTGCCAGCAGTTCGGGGGGCGATCAGCCCCAGCATTTT	CASSSGGDQPQHF	NA	NA	TRBJ1-5	TRBV6-5
TGTGCCAGCAGTCCATTCTCCGGGACAGGGACGAACACCGGGGAGCTGTTTTTT	CASSPFSGTGTNTGELFF	NA	TRBD1	TRBJ2-2	TRBV27
TGTGCCAGTAGTGGTCAGGGAGAATCTGGAAACACCATATATTTT	CASSGQGESGNTIYF	NA	NA	TRBJ1-3	TRBV19
TGTGCCAGCAGTCCCCCAGCGGGAGGAGAGACCCAGTACTTC	CASSPPAGGETQYF	NA	TRBD2	TRBJ2-5	TRBV6-2/TRBV6-3
TGTGCCAGCAGCGTGGGACTTAGCAATCAGCCCCAGCATTTT	CASSVGLSNQPQHF	NA	NA	TRBJ1-5	TRBV9
TGTGCCAGCAGTGATACTGTCGAGGGCGGCACAGATACGCAGTATTTT	CASSDTVEGGTDTQYF	NA	NA	TRBJ2-3	TRBV6-1
TGTGCCAGCAGTGGGGCCGGGACTAGCGGGAGCGAGACCCAGTACTTC	CASSGAGTSGSETQYF	NA	TRBD2	TRBJ2-5	TRBV6-1
TGCGCCAGCAGCCAAGTTGGGGACAGGACTGAAGCTTTCTTT	CASSQVGDRTEAFF	NA	TRBD1	TRBJ1-1	TRBV4-1
TGTGCCAGCAGTTTATACAGTCCCGGGGAGCTGTTTTTT	CASSLYSPGELFF	NA	NA	TRBJ2-2	TRBV12-3/TRBV12-4
TGTGCCAGCAGTTTAGCGTCCAGCTCCTACAATGAGCAGTTCTTC	CASSLASSSYNEQFF	NA	NA	TRBJ2-1	TRBV7-9
TGTGCTAGTGGTTTGCGCCCGGGACTAGCGGGTCTATTTGGCGGTCAAACGAATGAGCAGTTCTTC	CASGLRPGLAGLFGGQTNEQFF	NA	TRBD2	TRBJ2-1	TRBV12-5
TGTGCCATCAGTGTCCCCGGTGGGCGGGAGGGCTCCTACGAGCAGTACTTC	CAISVPGGREGSYEQYF	NA	TRBD2	TRBJ2-7	TRBV10-3
TGTGCCAGCAGCCTTTTATGGAACACTGAAGCTTTCTTT	CASSLLWNTEAFF	once	NA	TRBJ1-1	TRBV27
TGTGCCAGCACCAATGGAGGCTCGGATACGCAGTATTTT	CASTNGGSDTQYF	NA	NA	TRBJ2-3	TRBV6-5